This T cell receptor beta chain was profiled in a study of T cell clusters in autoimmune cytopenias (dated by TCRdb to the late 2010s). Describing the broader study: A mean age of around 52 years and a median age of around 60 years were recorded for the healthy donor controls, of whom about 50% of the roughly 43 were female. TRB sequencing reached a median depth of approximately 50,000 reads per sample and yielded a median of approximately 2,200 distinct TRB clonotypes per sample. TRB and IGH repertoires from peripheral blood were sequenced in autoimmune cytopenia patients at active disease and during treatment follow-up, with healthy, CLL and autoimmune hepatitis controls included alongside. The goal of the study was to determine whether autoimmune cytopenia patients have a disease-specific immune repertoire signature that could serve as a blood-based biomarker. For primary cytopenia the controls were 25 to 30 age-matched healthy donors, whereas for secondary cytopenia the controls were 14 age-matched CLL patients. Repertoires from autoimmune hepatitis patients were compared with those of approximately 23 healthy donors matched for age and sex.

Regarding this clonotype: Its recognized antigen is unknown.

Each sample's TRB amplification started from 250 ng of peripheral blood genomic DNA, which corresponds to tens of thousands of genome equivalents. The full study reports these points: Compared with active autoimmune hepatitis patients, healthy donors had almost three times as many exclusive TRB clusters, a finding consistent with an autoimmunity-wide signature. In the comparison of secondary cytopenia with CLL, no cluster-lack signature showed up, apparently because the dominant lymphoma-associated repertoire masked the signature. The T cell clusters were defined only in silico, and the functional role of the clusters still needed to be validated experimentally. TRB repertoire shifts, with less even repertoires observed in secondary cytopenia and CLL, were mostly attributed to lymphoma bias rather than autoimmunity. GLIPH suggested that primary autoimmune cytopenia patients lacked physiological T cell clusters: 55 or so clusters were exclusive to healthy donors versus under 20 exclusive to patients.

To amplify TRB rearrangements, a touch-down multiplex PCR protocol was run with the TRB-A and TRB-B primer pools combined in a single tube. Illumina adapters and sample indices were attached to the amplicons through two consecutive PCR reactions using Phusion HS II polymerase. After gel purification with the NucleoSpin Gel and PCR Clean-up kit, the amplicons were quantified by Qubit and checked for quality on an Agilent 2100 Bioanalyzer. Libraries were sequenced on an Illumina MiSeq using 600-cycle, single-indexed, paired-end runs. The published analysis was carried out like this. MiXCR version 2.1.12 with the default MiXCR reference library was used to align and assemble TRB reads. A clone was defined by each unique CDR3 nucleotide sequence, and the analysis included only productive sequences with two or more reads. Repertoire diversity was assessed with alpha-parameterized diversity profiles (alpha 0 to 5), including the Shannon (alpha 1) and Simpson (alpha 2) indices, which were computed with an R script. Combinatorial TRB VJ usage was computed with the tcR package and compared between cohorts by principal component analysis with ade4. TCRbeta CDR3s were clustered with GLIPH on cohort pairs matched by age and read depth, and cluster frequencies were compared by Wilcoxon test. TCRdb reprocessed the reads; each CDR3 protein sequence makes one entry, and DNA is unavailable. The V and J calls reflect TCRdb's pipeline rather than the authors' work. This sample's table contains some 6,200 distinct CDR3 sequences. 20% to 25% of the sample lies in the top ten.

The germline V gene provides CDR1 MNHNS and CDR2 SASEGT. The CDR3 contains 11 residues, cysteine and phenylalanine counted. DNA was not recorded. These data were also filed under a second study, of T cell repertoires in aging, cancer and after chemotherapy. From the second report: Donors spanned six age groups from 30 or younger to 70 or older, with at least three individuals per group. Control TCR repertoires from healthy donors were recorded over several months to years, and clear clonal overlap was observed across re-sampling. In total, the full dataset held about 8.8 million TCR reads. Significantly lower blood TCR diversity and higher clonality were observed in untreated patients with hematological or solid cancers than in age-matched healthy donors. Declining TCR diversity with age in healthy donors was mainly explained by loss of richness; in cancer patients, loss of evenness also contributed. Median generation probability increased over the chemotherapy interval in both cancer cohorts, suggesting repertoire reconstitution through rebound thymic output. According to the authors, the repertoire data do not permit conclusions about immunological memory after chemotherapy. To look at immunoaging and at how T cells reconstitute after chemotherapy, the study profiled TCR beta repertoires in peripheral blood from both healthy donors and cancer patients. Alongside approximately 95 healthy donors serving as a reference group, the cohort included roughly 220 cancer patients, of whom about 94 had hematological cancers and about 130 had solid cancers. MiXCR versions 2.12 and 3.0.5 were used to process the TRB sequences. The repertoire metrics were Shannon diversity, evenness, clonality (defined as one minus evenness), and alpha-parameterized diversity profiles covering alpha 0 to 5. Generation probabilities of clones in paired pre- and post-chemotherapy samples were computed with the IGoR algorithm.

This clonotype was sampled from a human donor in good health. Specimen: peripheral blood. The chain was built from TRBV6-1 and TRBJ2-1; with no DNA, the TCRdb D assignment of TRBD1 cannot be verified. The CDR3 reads CATTDRDEQFF.